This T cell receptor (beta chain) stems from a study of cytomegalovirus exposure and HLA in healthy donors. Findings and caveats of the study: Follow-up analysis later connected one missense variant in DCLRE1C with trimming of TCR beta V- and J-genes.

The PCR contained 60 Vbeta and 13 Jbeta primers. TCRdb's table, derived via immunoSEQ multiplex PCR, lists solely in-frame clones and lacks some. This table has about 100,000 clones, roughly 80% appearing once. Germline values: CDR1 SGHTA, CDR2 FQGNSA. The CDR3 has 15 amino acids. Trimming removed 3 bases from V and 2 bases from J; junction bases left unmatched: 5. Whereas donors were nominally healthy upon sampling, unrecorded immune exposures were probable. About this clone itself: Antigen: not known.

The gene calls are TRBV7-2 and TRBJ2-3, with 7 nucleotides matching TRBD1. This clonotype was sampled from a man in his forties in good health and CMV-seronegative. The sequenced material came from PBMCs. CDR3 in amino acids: CASSFLGTVTDTQYF. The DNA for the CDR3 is TGTGCCAGCAGCTTTCTAGGGACAGTCACAGATACGCAGTATTTT.